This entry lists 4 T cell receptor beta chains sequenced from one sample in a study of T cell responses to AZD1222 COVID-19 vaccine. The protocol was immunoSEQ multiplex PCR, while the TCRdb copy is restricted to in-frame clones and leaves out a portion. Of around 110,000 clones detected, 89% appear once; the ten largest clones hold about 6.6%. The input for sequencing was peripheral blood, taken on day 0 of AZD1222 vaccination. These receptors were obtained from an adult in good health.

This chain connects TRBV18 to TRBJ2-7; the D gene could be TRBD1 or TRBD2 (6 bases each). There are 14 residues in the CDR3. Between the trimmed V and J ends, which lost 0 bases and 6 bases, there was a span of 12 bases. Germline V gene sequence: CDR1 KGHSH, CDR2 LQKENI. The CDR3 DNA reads TGTGCCAGCTCACCACCCACCAGGGGAGGCGAGCAGTACTTC. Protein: CASSPPTRGGEQYF.

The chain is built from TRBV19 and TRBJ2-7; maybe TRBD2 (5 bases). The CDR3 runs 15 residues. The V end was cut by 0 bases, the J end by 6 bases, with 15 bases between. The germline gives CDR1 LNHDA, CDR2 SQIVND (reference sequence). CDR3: CASSIDLGTGTEQYF. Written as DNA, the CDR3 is TGTGCCAGTAGTATAGATCTGGGTACGGGAACCGAGCAGTACTTC. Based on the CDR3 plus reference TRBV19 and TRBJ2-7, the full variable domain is DGGITQSPKYLFRKEGQNVTLSCEQNLNHDAMYWYRQDPGQGLRLIYYSQIVNDFQKGDIAEGYSVSREKKESFPLTVTSAQKNPTAFYLCASSIDLGTGTEQYFGPGTRLTVT.

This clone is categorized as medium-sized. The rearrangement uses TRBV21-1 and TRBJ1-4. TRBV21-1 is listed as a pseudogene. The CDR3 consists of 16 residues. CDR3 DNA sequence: TGTGCCAGCAGCAAAGGACCCCTATTCTCTAATGAAAAACTGTTTTTT. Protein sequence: CASSKGPLFSNEKLFF.

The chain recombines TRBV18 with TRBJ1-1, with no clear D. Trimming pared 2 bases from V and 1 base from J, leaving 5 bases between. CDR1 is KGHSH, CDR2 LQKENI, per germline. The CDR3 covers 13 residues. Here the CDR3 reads CASSPKRNTEAFF. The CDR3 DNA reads TGTGCCAGCTCACCAAAGAGGAACACTGAAGCTTTCTTT.